The 19 T cell receptor beta chains reported below all come from one sample, sequenced in a study of T cells expressing NK-cell markers. TCRdb re-called the 5' RACE reads and gives one entry per CDR3 protein, without DNA. Across 450,000 to 600,000 distinct CDR3 sequences, the top ten clones capture approximately 3.6% of the sample. The material sequenced was blood T cells: a sorted CD56 or NKG2C T cell subset, CD4+ or CD8+ T cells, or bulk PBMC T cells (not recorded which). The source of these receptors is a man between 18 and 29 years old in good health.

V gene TRBV19 combines with J gene TRBJ2-3. Germline V gene sequence: CDR1 LNHDA, CDR2 SQIVND (reference sequence). The CDR3 runs to 15 residues. The CDR3 is CASSPKWPGTDTQYF.

The rearrangement links TRBV20-1 to TRBJ2-1; TCRdb lists TRBD2, though no DNA is available to test this call. Germline lookup yields CDR1 DFQATT and CDR2 SNEGSKA (reference sequence). This CDR3 spans 15 amino acids. CDR3 sequence reads: CSASLGLARRNEQFF.

The chain joins TRBV6-5 to TRBJ2-5; the D call of TRBD2 rests on TCRdb alone, since no DNA is present to check it. The CDR3 has 18 amino acids. Per the germline V gene, CDR1 is MNHEY and CDR2 is SVGAGI. CDR3 loop: CASSYSIPASGSQETQYF.

V and J are TRBV7-6 and TRBJ2-1; TCRdb lists TRBD1, though no DNA is available to test this call. The CDR3 runs to 13 residues. In germline, CDR1 is SGHVS, CDR2 FNYEAQ. CDR3 protein: CASSLWDGNEQFF.

The V gene is TRBV12-3 or TRBV12-4, the J gene TRBJ2-1. The CDR3 runs 12 residues. The CDR3 sequence: CATQKDANEQFF.

The J gene is TRBJ2-1, the V gene TRBV6-5; TCRdb's D gene call, TRBD1, goes unchecked for lack of DNA. The CDR3 sequence is 15 residues long. CDR1 is MNHEY, CDR2 SVGAGI, per germline. The CDR3 loop reads CASSYSFVPGGEQFF.

The V call is TRBV12-3 or TRBV12-4, the J call TRBJ1-2; TCRdb calls TRBD1, which cannot be checked without DNA. CDR3 length: 14 amino acids. The CDR3 loop is CASRYREGKMGYTF.

V is TRBV30 and J is TRBJ2-5; TCRdb names TRBD2, which stays unverified in the absence of DNA. CDR3 length: 17 amino acids. Germline V gives CDR1 GTSNPN, CDR2 SVGIG (reference sequence). The chain's CDR3 is CAWSVQIGGRRGETQYF.

This chain joins TRBV3-1 and TRBJ1-1; the D call of TRBD1 rests on TCRdb alone, since no DNA is present to check it. This CDR3 contains 15 residues. Germline V gene data show CDR1 as LGHDT and CDR2 as YNNKEL (reference sequence). The CDR3 sequence is CASSQMTGGDTEAFF. The full variable domain, in which reference TRBV3-1 and TRBJ1-1 provide the parts outside the CDR3, is DTAVSQTPKYLVTQMGNDKSIKCEQNLGHDTMYWYKQDSKKFLKIMFSYNNKELIINETVPNRFSPKSPDKAHLNLHINSLELGDSAVYFCASSQMTGGDTEAFFGQGTRLTVV.

The chain employs TRBV28 and TRBJ2-7; TCRdb proposes TRBD1, but this gene call is untestable without DNA. CDR1 MDHEN and CDR2 SYDVKM come from the germline V gene. The CDR3 is 13 residues long. This CDR3 reads CASSPPVVNEQYF.

The V and J genes are TRBV6-5 and TRBJ2-3. Germline lookup yields CDR1 MNHEY and CDR2 SVGAGI. The CDR3 length is 15 residues. This chain's CDR3 is CASSYTGSFTDTQYF.

The V and J genes are TRBV18 and TRBJ1-6; TCRdb reports TRBD1, a call that lacks DNA to check it against. This CDR3 is built from 13 residues. From germline, CDR1 is KGHSH and CDR2 LQKENI. The CDR3 sequence: CASSVDRASPLHF.

The V and J genes are TRBV7-9 and TRBJ1-1. CDR1 and CDR2 from the germline V gene are SEHNR and FQNEAQ (reference sequence). This CDR3 region has 14 residues. CDR3 region: CASSLDSSGTEAFF.

The chain combines TRBV6-2 or TRBV6-3 with TRBJ2-3; TCRdb calls TRBD2, which cannot be checked without DNA. The germline V gene encodes CDR1 MNHEY and CDR2 SVGEGT. This CDR3 contains 16 residues. The CDR3 sequence: CASNPLAPRDGDTQYF.

This sequence joins TRBV5-1 and TRBJ1-6; TCRdb reports TRBD1, a call that lacks DNA to check it against. CDR1 SGHRS and CDR2 YFSETQ come from the germline V gene. This CDR3 is built from 15 residues. This CDR3 is CASSLDPGQGSPLHF.

The chain carries TRBV11-1 and TRBJ2-7; TCRdb gives TRBD1 as the D gene, but with no DNA this cannot be confirmed. Germline V gives CDR1 SGHAT, CDR2 FQDESV (reference sequence). The CDR3 extends over 17 amino acids. The chain's CDR3 is CASSLVATGFAAYEQYF.

The CDR3 protein is CAISESVGGTEAFF. This rearrangement joins TRBV10-3 to TRBJ1-1; the D gene TCRdb calls, TRBD1, cannot be checked with no DNA. The germline V gene has CDR1 ENHRY and CDR2 SYGVKD. The CDR3 length is 14 residues.

The V gene is TRBV6-5, the J gene TRBJ2-7; no DNA is available, so the TRBD1 call from TCRdb remains unchecked. The CDR3 runs 15 residues. Germline V CDR1 and CDR2: MNHEY, SVGAGI. CDR3 residues: CASSYSAGPTYEQYF.

This chain links TRBV12-3 or TRBV12-4 with TRBJ2-1. This CDR3 contains 11 residues. The CDR3 reads CASSDGTGQFF.